This TCR beta chain was recovered during a study of memory CD4+ T cells and cytomegalovirus serostatus. Original data processing: Out-of-frame sequences were removed, leaving roughly 2.1 million distinct TCRbeta sequences. Clones were read by immunoSEQ multiplex PCR, and TCRdb kept only the in-frame ones, dropping some. V and J calls plus clone size are reproduced from that table; the DNA served to infer D and trimming. The data hold tens of thousands of clones, with 79% observed a single time. The sort gate was single viable CD3+CD4+CD8-CD45RO+ cells for memory CD4+ T cells. Serum IgG to CMV pp150, pp28, p38 and p52 defined serostatus. Comment on this clone: Its target is unknown.

Regarding the study as a whole: A US-trained random forest predicted CMV serostatus with median AUC roughly 0.9.

The germline gives CDR1 SGHTA, CDR2 FQGNSA. Between the trimmed V and J ends, which lost 1 base and 8 bases, there was a span of 12 bases. CDR3 length equals 13 residues. The sequenced sample was memory CD4+ T cells from blood. The chain links TRBV7-2 to TRBJ2-7; tentative D call: TRBD1 (5 bases). This clonotype originated in an adult in good health and CMV-seropositive. The CDR3 DNA reads TGTGCCAGCAGCTTAGGGGCCCAGGGAAAGCAGTACTTC. This gives the protein CASSLGAQGKQYF. The variable domain in full, completed from reference TRBV7-2 and TRBJ2-7, reads GAGVSQSPSNKVTEKGKDVELRCDPISGHTALYWYRQSLGQGLEFLIYFQGNSAPDKSGLPSDRFSAERTGGSVSTLTIQRTQQEDSAVYLCASSLGAQGKQYFGPGTRLTVT.